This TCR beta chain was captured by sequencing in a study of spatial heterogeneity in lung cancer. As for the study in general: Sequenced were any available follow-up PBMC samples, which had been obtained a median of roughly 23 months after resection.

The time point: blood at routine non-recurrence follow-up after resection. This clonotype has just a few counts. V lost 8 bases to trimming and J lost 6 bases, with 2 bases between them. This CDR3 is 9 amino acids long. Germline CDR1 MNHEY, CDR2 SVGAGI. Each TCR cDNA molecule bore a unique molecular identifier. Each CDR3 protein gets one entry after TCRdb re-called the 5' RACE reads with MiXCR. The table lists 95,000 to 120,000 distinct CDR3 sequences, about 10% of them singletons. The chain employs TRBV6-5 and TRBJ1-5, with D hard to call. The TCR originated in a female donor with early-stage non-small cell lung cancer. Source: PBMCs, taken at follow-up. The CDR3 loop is CASGQPQHF. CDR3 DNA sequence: TGTGCCAGCGGTCAGCCCCAGCATTTT.